One and the same sample provided the 20 T cell receptor beta chains below, sequenced in a study of post-analysis software for immune sequencing data. Libraries were made from TCR beta cDNA, and they carried unique molecular identifiers. TCRdb redid the calling of the PCR reads with MiXCR, one entry per CDR3 protein. This table holds fewer than 900,000 distinct CDR3 sequences, around 46% found once. No antigen has been assigned to these receptors. Findings of the study overall: The study found TRBV5-6, TRBV5-1 and TRBV20-1 among five or six TRBV segments more frequent in patients than controls.

Sequenced material: blood. Receptor source: a girl between 5 and 17 years old with multiple sclerosis.

The chain has TRBV6-5 and TRBJ1-1, with D perhaps TRBD1 (6 bases). Germline CDR1 reads MNHEY; CDR2 reads SVGAGI. The CDR3 contains 13 residues. V was trimmed by 6 bases and J by 7 bases, leaving 15 bases between them. CDR3 DNA sequence: TGTGCCAGCAGCCCACTGGGGGCCGGTGAAGCTTTCTTT. The encoded protein is CASSPLGAGEAFF.

This clonotype was counted a few times. The CDR3 sequence: CASSESGGPYYYNEQFF. The DNA of the CDR3 is TGCGCCAGCAGTGAGTCAGGGGGGCCCTACTACTACAATGAGCAGTTCTTC. The chain combines TRBV10-1 with TRBJ2-1; tentatively, D is TRBD1 or TRBD2 (6 bases each). V was trimmed by 0 bases and J by 3 bases, leaving 15 bases between them. In germline, CDR1 is WNHNN, CDR2 SYGVQD (reference sequence). The CDR3 is made up of 17 amino acids.

This clonotype has only a few counts. V usage is TRBV5-4 and J usage is TRBJ2-1; 8 nucleotides agree with TRBD1. Unmatched junction bases numbered 18, after V lost 4 bases and J lost 6 bases. The CDR3 is 18 residues long. Germline V gene sequence: CDR1 SGHNT, CDR2 YYREEE (reference sequence). CDR3 in DNA: TGTGCCAGCAGCGCGAGCTTAGGAGGACAGGGAGGTCGCAATGAGCAGTTCTTC. Its protein product is CASSASLGGQGGRNEQFF. The entire variable domain, with the rest obtained from reference TRBV5-4 and TRBJ2-1, is as follows: ETGVTQSPTHLIKTRGQQVTLRCSSQSGHNTVSWYQQALGQGPQFIFQYYREEENGRGNFPPRFSGLQFPNYSSELNVNALELDDSALYLCASSASLGGQGGRNEQFFGPGTRLTVL.

This rearrangement joins TRBV29-1 to TRBJ2-5, with unresolved D. The V and J ends lost 6 bases and 2 bases respectively, with 7 bases between them. Germline V gene sequence: CDR1 SQVTM, CDR2 ANQGSEA. The CDR3 sequence is 11 residues long. The CDR3 DNA reads as TGCAGCGTCCACAGACAAGAGACCCAGTACTTC. This sequence encodes CSVHRQETQYF.

This rearrangement joins TRBV15 to TRBJ2-5; D is perhaps TRBD1 (6 bases). There are 18 residues in the CDR3. Germline V CDR1 and CDR2: LNHNV, YYDKDF (reference sequence). V lost 0 bases and J 4 bases, leaving 21 bases between the germline ends. The CDR3, as DNA: TGTGCCACCAGCAGAGATCCCCGTGGACAGCTCAGCGGAGAGACCCAGTACTTC. Its translation is CATSRDPRGQLSGETQYF.

The V call is TRBV30, the J call TRBJ2-2, with 7 bases fitting TRBD2. CDR1 is GTSNPN and CDR2 is SVGIG in the germline V gene (reference sequence). This CDR3 comprises 18 residues. J was trimmed by 0 bases and V by 1 base; bases with no gene match: 11. The CDR3: CAWSGLAVHAANTGELFF. In DNA form, the CDR3 reads TGTGCCTGGAGTGGGCTAGCGGTCCATGCAGCGAACACCGGGGAGCTGTTTTTT. The full variable domain, in which reference TRBV30 and TRBJ2-2 provide the parts outside the CDR3, is SQTIHQWPATLVQPVGSPLSLECTVEGTSNPNLYWYRQAAGRGLQLLFYSVGIGQISSEVPQNLSASRPQDRQFILSSKKLLLSDSGFYLCAWSGLAVHAANTGELFFGEGSRLTVL.

Only one count was recorded for this clonotype. J is TRBJ1-5 and V is TRBV20-1; a weak D match, TRBD1 (6 bases). CDR3 length: 18 residues. The V end lost 3 bases, the J end lost 0 bases, and 21 bases lay between the germline ends. Germline lookup yields CDR1 DFQATT and CDR2 SNEGSKA (reference sequence). For the CDR3, the DNA is TGCAGTGCTAGGGAAGGGACAAAGATCCCATATAGCAATCAGCCCCAGCATTTT. The encoded protein is CSAREGTKIPYSNQPQHF.

As to this clonotype: Germline is not matched at one junction end, which may reflect a read error. The chain combines TRBV4-2 with TRBJ2-2; 8 bases fit TRBD2. This CDR3 is 15 amino acids long. From germline, CDR1 is LGHNA and CDR2 YNFKEQ. The CDR3 DNA is TGTGCCGGCAGCCCAGCGGGAGCGAACACCGGGGAGCTGTTTTTT. It encodes CAGSPAGANTGELFF.

The DNA of the CDR3 is TGTGCCAGCAGTCTCCAGACAGGGACAAGCTCCTACGAGCAGTACTTC. Amino acid sequence: CASSLQTGTSSYEQYF. This chain links TRBV27 with TRBJ2-7; 7 bases agree with TRBD1. Germline CDR1 and CDR2: MNHEY and SMNVEV (reference sequence). With V trimmed by 5 bases and J by 0 bases, 10 bases remained unmatched. The CDR3 spans 16 residues.

The rearrangement uses TRBV12-3 or TRBV12-4 and TRBJ1-4, with a possible D match to TRBD1 (5 bases). V was clipped by 3 bases and J by 4 bases, with 15 bases between them. The CDR3 length is 16 residues. CDR3 in amino acids: CASSFIGQGLNEKLFF. CDR3 in DNA: TGTGCCAGCAGTTTCATTGGGCAGGGACTTAATGAAAAACTGTTTTTT.

This clonotype was counted between two and nine times. V and J are TRBV20-1 and TRBJ2-3; 7 nucleotides align to TRBD2. The CDR3 sequence is 17 residues long. The V segment lost 3 bases and the J segment 1 base; nucleotides outside the gene matches: 13. Germline V gives CDR1 DFQATT, CDR2 SNEGSKA (reference sequence). CDR3 protein: CSASGVSGGLGTDTQYF. The CDR3 region has the DNA TGCAGTGCTAGTGGGGTTTCGGGGGGTTTGGGCACAGATACGCAGTATTTT.

This clonotype was picked up a small number of times. The genes are TRBV20-1 and TRBJ2-1; D may be TRBD2 (7 bases). V was pared by 1 base and J by 4 bases, with 11 bases between. The CDR3 contains 14 residues. Germline V gene sequence: CDR1 DFQATT, CDR2 SNEGSKA (reference sequence). The CDR3 region is CSARAGEGYNEQFF. DNA for the CDR3: TGCAGTGCTAGAGCAGGGGAGGGTTACAATGAGCAGTTCTTC.

Only a few counts were recorded for this clonotype. The genes are TRBV7-9 and TRBJ2-7; D unresolved. Trimming left V 0 bases short and J 2 bases short, with 11 bases between. The germline gives CDR1 SEHNR, CDR2 FQNEAQ (reference sequence). The CDR3 runs 15 residues. The CDR3 loop reads CASSLATTSTYEQYF. The CDR3 DNA reads as TGTGCCAGCAGCTTAGCCACAACGTCTACCTACGAGCAGTACTTC.

The V gene is TRBV6-1, the J gene TRBJ1-2; D ambiguous. There are 17 residues in the CDR3. The V end lost 2 bases, the J end lost 4 bases, and 20 bases lay between the germline ends. Germline CDR1 MNHNS, CDR2 SASEGT. The CDR3 sequence is CASSEPSIGSSFYGYTF. The DNA for the CDR3 is TGTGCCAGCAGTGAACCCAGCATCGGTTCTAGTTTCTATGGCTACACCTTC.

V and J are TRBV7-6 and TRBJ2-7; no definite D call. Matching the DNA end better, TRBJ2-5 makes the J call doubtful. The V gene's germline CDR1 is SGHVS and CDR2 FNYEAQ. The CDR3 length is 13 residues. For the CDR3, the DNA is TGTGCCAGCAGCTTAGCAGTTTCCGAGACCCAGTACTTC. Translation gives CASSLAVSETQYF.

J is TRBJ1-1 and V is TRBV12-3 or TRBV12-4; no clear D gene. V was trimmed by 4 bases and J by 6 bases, leaving 15 bases between them. This CDR3 region has 14 residues. The CDR3 here is CASSWTLLPPEAFF. The CDR3 DNA reads TGTGCCAGCAGTTGGACTTTACTACCCCCTGAAGCTTTCTTT.

This clonotype appeared a few times. V gene TRBV6-6 combines with J gene TRBJ1-1; 9 positions agree with TRBD1. This CDR3 contains 15 residues. CDR1 and CDR2 (germline): MNHNY, SVGAGI (reference sequence). Losses at the gene ends were 6 bases for V and 4 bases for J; bases not matched to a gene: 9. CDR3 sequence (DNA): TGTGCCAGCAGAGCGGCCGGGACAGGGAGCACTGAAGCTTTCTTT. It specifies CASRAAGTGSTEAFF.

This rearrangement joins TRBV7-2 to TRBJ2-7; unclear D gene. The germline gives CDR1 SGHTA, CDR2 FQGNSA. The CDR3 has 16 amino acids. Trimming took 0 bases from V and 5 from J, leaving 17 bases between them. The CDR3 sequence: CASSLASAARSHEQYF. CDR3 DNA sequence: TGTGCCAGCAGCTTAGCCAGCGCAGCCAGGTCCCACGAGCAGTACTTC.

This clonotype appeared many times. The chain uses TRBV7-2 and TRBJ2-3, with TRBD1 as a possible D gene (5 bases). V was clipped by 5 bases and J by 0 bases, with 15 bases between them. From germline, CDR1 is SGHTA and CDR2 FQGNSA. This CDR3 spans 16 amino acids. DNA for the CDR3: TGTGCCAGCAGCCAGGGTCTAAGCGATAGCACAGATACGCAGTATTTT. Translating gives CASSQGLSDSTDTQYF.

The chain has TRBV6-9 and TRBJ1-2, with 12 bases aligning to TRBD1. The length of the CDR3 is 18 residues. In germline, CDR1 is MNHGY, CDR2 SVAAGI. V shed 3 bases and J 1 base; nucleotides not matched to a gene: 9. This CDR3 reads CASSYETGQGALNYGYTF. CDR3 DNA sequence: TGTGCCAGCAGTTACGAAACGGGACAGGGGGCTCTTAACTATGGCTACACCTTC.